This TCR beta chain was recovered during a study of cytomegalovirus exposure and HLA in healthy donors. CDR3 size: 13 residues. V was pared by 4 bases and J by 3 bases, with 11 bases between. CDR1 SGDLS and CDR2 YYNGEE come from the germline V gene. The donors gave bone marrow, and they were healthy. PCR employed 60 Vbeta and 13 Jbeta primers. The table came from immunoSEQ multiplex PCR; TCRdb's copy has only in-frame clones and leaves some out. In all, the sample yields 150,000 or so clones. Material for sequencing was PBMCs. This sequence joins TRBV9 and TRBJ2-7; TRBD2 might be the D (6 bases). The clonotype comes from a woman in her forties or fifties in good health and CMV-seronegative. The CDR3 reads CASSPPGSYEQYF. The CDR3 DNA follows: TGTGCCAGCAGCCCCCCCGGGAGCTACGAGCAGTACTTC.